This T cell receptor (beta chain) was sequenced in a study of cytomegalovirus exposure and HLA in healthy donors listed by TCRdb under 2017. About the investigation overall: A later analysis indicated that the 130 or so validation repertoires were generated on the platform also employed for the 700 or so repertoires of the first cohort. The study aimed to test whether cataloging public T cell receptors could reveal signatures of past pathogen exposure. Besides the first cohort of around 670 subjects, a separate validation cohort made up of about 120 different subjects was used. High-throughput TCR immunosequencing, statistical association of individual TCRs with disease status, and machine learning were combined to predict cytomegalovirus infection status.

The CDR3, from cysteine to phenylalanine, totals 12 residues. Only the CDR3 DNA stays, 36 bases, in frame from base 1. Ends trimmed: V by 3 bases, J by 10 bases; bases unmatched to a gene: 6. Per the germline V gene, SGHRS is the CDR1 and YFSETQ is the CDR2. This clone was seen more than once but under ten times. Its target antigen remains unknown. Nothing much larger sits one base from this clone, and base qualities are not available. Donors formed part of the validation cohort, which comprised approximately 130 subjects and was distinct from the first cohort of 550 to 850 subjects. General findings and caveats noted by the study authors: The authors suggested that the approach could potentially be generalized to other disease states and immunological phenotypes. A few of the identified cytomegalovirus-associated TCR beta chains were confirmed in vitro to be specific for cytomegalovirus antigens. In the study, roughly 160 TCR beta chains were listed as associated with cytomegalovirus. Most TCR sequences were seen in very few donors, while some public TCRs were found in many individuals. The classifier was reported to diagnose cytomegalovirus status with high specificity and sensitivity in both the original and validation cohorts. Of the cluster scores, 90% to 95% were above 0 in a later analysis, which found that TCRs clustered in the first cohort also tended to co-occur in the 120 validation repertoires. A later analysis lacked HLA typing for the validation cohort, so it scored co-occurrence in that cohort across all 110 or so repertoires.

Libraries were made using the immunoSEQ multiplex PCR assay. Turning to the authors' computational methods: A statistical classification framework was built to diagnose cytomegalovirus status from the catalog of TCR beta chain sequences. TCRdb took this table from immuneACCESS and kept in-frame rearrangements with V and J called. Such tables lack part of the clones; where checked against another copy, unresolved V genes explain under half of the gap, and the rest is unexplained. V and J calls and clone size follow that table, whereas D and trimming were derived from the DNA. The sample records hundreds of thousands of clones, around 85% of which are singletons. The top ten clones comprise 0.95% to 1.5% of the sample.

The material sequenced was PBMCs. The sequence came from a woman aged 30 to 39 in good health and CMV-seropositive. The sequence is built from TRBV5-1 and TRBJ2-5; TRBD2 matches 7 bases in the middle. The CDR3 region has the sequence CASSSSGGDQYF. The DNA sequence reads TGCGCCAGCAGCTCCTCGGGGGGAGACCAGTACTTC.